The 5 T cell receptor beta chains listed next were all sequenced from one sample in a study of beta chain features in type 1 diabetes. Study results and caveats: Moderate yet significant TCRB CDR3 shortening was seen in Type 1 diabetes patients in all four CD4+ subsets.

All of the isolated RNA was reverse transcribed, so expressed TCRB transcripts were sequenced. Sequencing was performed with immunoSEQ multiplex PCR; in TCRdb, only in-frame clones are kept and a portion is missing. The data contain 45,000 to 60,000 clones, roughly 63% of them singletons. Antigen specificity for these receptors is unknown. Sequencing input: stem cell memory CD4+ T cells from blood. These receptors were taken from a woman in her twenties or thirties with type 1 diabetes.

This clone was seen a handful of times. The chain is built from TRBV29-1 and TRBJ2-3; TRBD2 might be the D (5 bases). V gave up 4 bases and J gave up 1 base, with 9 bases separating them. The CDR3 has 13 residues. CDR1 SQVTM and CDR2 ANQGSEA come from the germline V gene. As DNA, the CDR3 is TGCAGCGTTGGTCGGGATCGCACAGATACGCAGTATTTT. This sequence encodes CSVGRDRTDTQYF.

There are a few counts of this clone. The chain combines TRBV7-9 with TRBJ1-1; D not resolved. From germline, CDR1 is SEHNR and CDR2 FQNEAQ (reference sequence). The CDR3 runs 16 residues. The V end was cut by 2 bases, the J end by 0 bases, with 13 bases between. Here the CDR3 reads CASSLSLGLMNTEAFF. CDR3 bases: TGTGCCAGCAGCTTAAGCTTAGGACTAATGAACACTGAAGCTTTCTTT.

This clone was observed a few times. V and J are TRBV18 and TRBJ2-1; D unclear. The length of the CDR3 is 16 residues. Deletions cut 6 bases from V and 2 bases from J, with 17 bases between. CDR1 and CDR2 (germline): KGHSH, LQKENI. CDR3 amino acids: CASSPDSAGAYNEQFF. CDR3 DNA sequence: TGTGCCAGCTCGCCCGACTCCGCCGGCGCCTACAATGAGCAGTTCTTC.

The genes are TRBV7-9 and TRBJ1-1, with D hard to call. CDR1 and CDR2 (germline): SEHNR, FQNEAQ (reference sequence). This CDR3 is 13 amino acids long. V shed 2 bases and J shed 6 bases, with 10 bases lying between them. The CDR3 protein is CASSLSSVAEAFF. DNA for the CDR3: TGTGCCAGCAGCTTAAGTTCGGTGGCTGAAGCTTTCTTT.

The chain recombines TRBV14 with TRBJ2-5; D call uncertain. This CDR3 region has 13 residues. V was cut by 1 base and J by 3 bases, with 6 bases left in between. CDR1 and CDR2 (germline): SGHDN, FVKESK. CDR3: CASSQVQEETQYF. The CDR3, as DNA: TGTGCCAGCAGCCAAGTTCAGGAAGAGACCCAGTACTTC.